This T cell receptor (beta chain) was sequenced for a study (dated by TCRdb to about 2015). In terms of the full investigation: Whether tumor-infiltrating Tregs in breast cancer are recruited from blood Tregs or converted in situ from other CD4+ T cell subsets was tested. The paper as a whole reports these results and caveats: The validation in the larger cohort was limited to a single TCR beta V-J rearrangement instead of whole repertoires. Tumor memory CD4+ T cell TCR gene usage clustered with blood and lymph node memory CD4+ cells and lymph node naive CD4+ cells. The greatest overlap of tumor-infiltrating Treg TCR alpha and beta sequences was with tumor naive CD4+ T cells, followed next by blood naive CD4+ T cells.

Amplification of full-length TCR variable regions was done by 5' RACE PCR using constant-region reverse primers, and this step was followed by semi-nested PCR with Nested Universal Primer A. The ReliaPrep RNA Cell Miniprep System was used to extract total RNA, which was then reverse transcribed into 5'RACE-ready cDNA with the SMARTer RACE 5'/3' Kit. Multiplex adaptors were used to barcode full-length TCR alpha and beta libraries, and the barcoded libraries were sequenced on an Illumina MiSeq. In the paper's pipeline: For each of nine subset-tissue groups, sequencing data from the five patients were combined, and the groups were compared by unsupervised clustering of TCR gene usage. Repertoire similarity was calculated with the Morisita-Horn index, weighting shared sequences by their contribution to each repertoire. The public reads were reanalyzed by TCRdb: fastp trimming at Q25, MiXCR alignment, in-frame beta chains only. Rows matching on CDR3 protein sequence are summarized as one entry with the most common DNA and genes. The V and J calls shown here were made by TCRdb, not taken from the authors' results. This sample gives 55,000 or so distinct CDR3 sequences in total; 20% to 25% of them show up just once. The ten largest clones represent 3.2% of the sample.

From a lookup of the germline V gene, CDR1 and CDR2 are SGHRS and YFSETQ. A distance of 12 bases separates the germline ends of V and J, which lose 1 base and 4 bases respectively. The CDR3, cysteine through phenylalanine, is 14 amino acids long. Only the CDR3 region is kept as DNA, spanning 42 bases read in frame from base 1. Cells that were CD4+CD25+CD127-/low were the ones isolated as Tregs. Tregs, naive and memory CD4+ T cells from tumor, blood and ipsilateral draining lymph nodes of 4 or 5 breast cancer patients underwent full-length TCR alpha and beta sequencing. Tumor tissue and lymph nodes obtained by ipsilateral axillary dissection were perfused with PBS, cut into small pieces and digested using collagenase I and hyaluronidase. FACS confirmed that the sorted cell populations were more than 90% pure. To note about this clonotype: Its antigen remains undetermined. Base qualities are not at hand, and no much larger clone is one base apart.

What was sequenced was tumor-infiltrating Tregs sorted from the breast tumor. Here the chain combines TRBV5-1 and TRBJ2-7; the D match is possibly TRBD1 or TRBD2, with 5 bases aligned in each. The receptor's source is a female donor with breast cancer. The sequenced DNA is TGCGCCAGCAGCTTGTCGGGGCGAGAATACGAGCAGTACTTC. This codes for CASSLSGREYEQYF.